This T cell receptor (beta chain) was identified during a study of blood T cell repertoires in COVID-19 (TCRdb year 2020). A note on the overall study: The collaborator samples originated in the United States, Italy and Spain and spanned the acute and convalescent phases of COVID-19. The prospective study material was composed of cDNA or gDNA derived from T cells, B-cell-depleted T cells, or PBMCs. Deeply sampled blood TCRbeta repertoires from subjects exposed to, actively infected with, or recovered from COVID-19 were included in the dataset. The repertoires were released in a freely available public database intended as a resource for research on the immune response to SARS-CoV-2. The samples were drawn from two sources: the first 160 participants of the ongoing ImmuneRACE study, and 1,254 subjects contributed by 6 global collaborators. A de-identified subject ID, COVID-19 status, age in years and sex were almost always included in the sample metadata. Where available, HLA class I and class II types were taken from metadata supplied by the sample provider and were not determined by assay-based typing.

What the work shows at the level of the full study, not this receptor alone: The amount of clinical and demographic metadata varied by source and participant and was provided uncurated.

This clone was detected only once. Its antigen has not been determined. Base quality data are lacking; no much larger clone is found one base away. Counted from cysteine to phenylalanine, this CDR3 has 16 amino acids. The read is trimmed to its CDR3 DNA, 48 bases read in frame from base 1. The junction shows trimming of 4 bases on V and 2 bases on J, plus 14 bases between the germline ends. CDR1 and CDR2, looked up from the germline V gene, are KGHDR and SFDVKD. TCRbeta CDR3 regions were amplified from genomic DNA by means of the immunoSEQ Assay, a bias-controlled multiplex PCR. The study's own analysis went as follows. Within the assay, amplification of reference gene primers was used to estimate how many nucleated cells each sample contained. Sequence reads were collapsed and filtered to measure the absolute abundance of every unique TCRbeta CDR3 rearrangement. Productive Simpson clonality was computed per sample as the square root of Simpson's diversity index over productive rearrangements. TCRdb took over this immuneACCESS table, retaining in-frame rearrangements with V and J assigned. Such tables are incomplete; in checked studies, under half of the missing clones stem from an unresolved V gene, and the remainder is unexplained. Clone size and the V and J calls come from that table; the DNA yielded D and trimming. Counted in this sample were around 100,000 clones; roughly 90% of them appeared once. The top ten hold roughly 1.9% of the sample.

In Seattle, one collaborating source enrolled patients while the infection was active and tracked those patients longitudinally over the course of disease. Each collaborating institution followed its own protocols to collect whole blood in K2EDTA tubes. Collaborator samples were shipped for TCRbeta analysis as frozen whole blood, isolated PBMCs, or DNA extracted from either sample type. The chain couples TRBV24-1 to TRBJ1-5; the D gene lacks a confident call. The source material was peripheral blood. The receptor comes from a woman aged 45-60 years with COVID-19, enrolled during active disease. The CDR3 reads CATSDPRREGNQPQHF. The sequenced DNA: TGTGCCACCAGTGACCCCCGAAGGGAGGGCAATCAGCCCCAGCATTTT.